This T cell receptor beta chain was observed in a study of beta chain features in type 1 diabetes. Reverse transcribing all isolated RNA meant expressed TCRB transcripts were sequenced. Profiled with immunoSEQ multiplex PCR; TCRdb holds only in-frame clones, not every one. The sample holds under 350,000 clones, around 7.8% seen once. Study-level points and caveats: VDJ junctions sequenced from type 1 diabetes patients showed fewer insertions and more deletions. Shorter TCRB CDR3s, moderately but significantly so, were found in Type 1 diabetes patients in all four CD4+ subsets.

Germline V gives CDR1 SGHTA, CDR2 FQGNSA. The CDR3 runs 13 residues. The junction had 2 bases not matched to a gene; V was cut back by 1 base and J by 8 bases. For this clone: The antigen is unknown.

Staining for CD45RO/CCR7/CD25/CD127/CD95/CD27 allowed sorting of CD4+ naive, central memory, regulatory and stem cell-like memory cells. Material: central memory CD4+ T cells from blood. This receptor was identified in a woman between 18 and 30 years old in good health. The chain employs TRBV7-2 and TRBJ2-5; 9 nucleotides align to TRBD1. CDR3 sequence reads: CASSLGGQGTQYF. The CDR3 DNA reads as TGTGCCAGCAGCTTAGGGGGACAGGGAACCCAGTACTTC.